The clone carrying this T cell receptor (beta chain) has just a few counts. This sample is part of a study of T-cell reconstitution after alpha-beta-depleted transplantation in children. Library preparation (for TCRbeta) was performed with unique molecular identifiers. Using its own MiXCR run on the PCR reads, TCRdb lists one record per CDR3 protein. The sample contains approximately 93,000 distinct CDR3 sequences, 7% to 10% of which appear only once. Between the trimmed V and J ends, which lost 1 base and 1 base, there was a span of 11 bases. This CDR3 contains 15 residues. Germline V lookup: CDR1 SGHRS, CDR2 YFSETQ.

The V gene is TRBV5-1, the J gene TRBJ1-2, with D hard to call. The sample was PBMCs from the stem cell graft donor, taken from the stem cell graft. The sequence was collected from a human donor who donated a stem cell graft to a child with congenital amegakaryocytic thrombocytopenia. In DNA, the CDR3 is TGCGCCAGCAGCTTGCTTCCAGGAGTTAACTATGGCTACACCTTC. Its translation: CASSLLPGVNYGYTF.